This T cell receptor (beta chain) stems from a study of blood T cell repertoires in COVID-19. For the study at large: From T cells, B-cell-depleted T cells, or PBMCs came the material, which was cDNA or gDNA.

V trimming: 2 bases; J trimming: 9 bases; junction bases outside the gene matches: 3. Germline CDR1 and CDR2: MNHEY and SVGAGI. The CDR3 runs to 13 residues. As processed by the authors: Amplified reference gene primers provided the basis for estimating nucleated cell counts. Some clones are missing from TCRdb's copy, which holds only in-frame ones; the method was immunoSEQ multiplex PCR. That table is the source of V, J and clone size, and D and trimming were worked out from the DNA. The sample has 100,000 or so clones, less than 95% seen once. The chain links TRBV6-5 to TRBJ2-1; 8 positions match TRBD1. Sequences were obtained from peripheral blood. The TCR comes from a human donor with active COVID-19. The donor label of this sample is uncertain. The CDR3 spells CASSYATGGEQFF. CDR3 sequence (DNA): TGTGCCAGCAGTTACGCTACAGGGGGTGAGCAGTTCTTC.